This TCR beta chain was sequenced in a study of OX40 agonist ivuxolimab in advanced cancers. In the study overall: The costimulatory receptor OX40 (CD134) was targeted by ivuxolimab, a fully human IgG2 agonistic monoclonal antibody. Intravenous ivuxolimab was administered to patients every 2 weeks at six dose levels: 0.01, 0.1, 0.3, 1.5, 3 and 10 mg/kg. Among the roughly 50 dose-escalation patients, approximately 20 had hepatocellular carcinoma, approximately 15 melanoma, 9 renal cell carcinoma and 9 head and neck cancer. The dose-escalation cohort was over 70% male with a mean age of roughly 62 years, ranging from 23 to 79. Patients were allowed to have had prior anti-PD-1, anti-PD-L1 or anti-CTLA-4 therapy, and roughly 40% of the dose-escalation patients had been treated with checkpoint inhibitors. Three dose-escalation patients achieved partial responses, one with hepatocellular carcinoma and two with cutaneous melanoma. The purpose of peripheral TCRbeta sequencing was to test whether ivuxolimab changed TCR sequence diversity and led to clonal T-cell expansion. The paper describes the monotherapy dose-escalation part (N of about 47 patients) of the phase I trial of ivuxolimab.

General findings and caveats noted by the study authors: In the 0.1-3.0 mg/kg groups, partial responders had among the lowest normalized peripheral clonal expansion, particularly in CD8+ T cells. The antigen specificity of the peripheral T cells that underwent clonal expansion was not determined. Low levels of normalized T-cell clonal expansion were also seen in some patients who did not respond. After ivuxolimab, more expanded clones were found on average in CD8+ T cells than in CD4+ T cells. At doses of 0.1 to 3.0 mg/kg, clonal expansion of both CD4+ and CD8+ blood T cells was observed from baseline to week 6.

A note on this clone: Its antigen remains undetermined. Base qualities were left out, and no much larger clone turns up one base away.

Genomic DNA was extracted from sorted cells for sequencing of the TCRbeta CDR3 region. TCRbeta CDR3 regions were sequenced using the immunoSEQ Assay. TCRdb mirrors the immuneACCESS table, restricted to in-frame sequences. Some clones are absent from its copies; in checked studies, under half trace to an unresolved V gene, and the reason for the others is unknown. This sample gives roughly 93,000 clones in total; roughly 94% of them show up just once. Together, the top ten hold 0.4% to 0.55% of the sample. Patients with a history of autoimmune disease or receiving systemic immunosuppression were excluded from the trial. In every dose cohort, peripheral blood was drawn for TCR sequencing at baseline, cycle 4 day 1, and cycle 7 day 1. Samples were obtained from an open-label, multicenter, first-in-human phase I dose-escalation trial of ivuxolimab. The trial enrolled adults with locally advanced or metastatic head and neck squamous cell, hepatocellular, melanoma or renal cell carcinoma. Before TCR sequencing, CD4+ T cells and CD8+ T cells were sorted from peripheral blood as separate populations.

For CDR1 and CDR2, the germline V gene lists SNHLY and FYNNEI. Spanning cysteine to phenylalanine, the CDR3 consists of 16 amino acids. The CDR3 DNA has 48 bases and is translated from base 1. V is cut back by 8 bases and J by 9 bases, with 16 bases in the junction unmatched. The sample consisted of CD4+ or CD8+ T cells sorted from blood, taken in a trial of the OX40 agonist ivuxolimab. This chain is built from TRBV2 and TRBJ2-2; 9 bases in the junction line up with TRBD2. This receptor was identified in an adult with an advanced solid tumor such as melanoma, head and neck, liver or kidney cancer. DNA sequence: TGTGCCAGCTCCACAGACTCGGGCGGGGGGGCCCGGGAGCTGTTTTTT. It codes for CASSTDSGGGARELFF.